This T cell receptor (beta chain) came from a study of control samples from healthy donors and cancer patients. The protocol was immunoSEQ multiplex PCR, while the TCRdb copy is restricted to in-frame clones and leaves out a portion. The sample includes fewer than 200,000 clones, nearly 90% seen only once; the top ten take around 1.4%. Trimming cost V 4 bases and J 4 bases, with 26 bases left between them. Germline CDR1 reads SGHRS; CDR2 reads YFSETQ. CDR3 size: 18 residues. The TCR sequence derives from a woman between 50 and 59 years old in good health. Sample: blood. The J gene is TRBJ1-2, the V gene TRBV5-1, with a tentative D call TRBD1 (6 bases). CDR3 nucleotides: TGCGCCAGCAGCCTGGGCGGAACTGACAGGTTCCGGGGCTATGGCTACACCTTC. It specifies CASSLGGTDRFRGYGYTF.